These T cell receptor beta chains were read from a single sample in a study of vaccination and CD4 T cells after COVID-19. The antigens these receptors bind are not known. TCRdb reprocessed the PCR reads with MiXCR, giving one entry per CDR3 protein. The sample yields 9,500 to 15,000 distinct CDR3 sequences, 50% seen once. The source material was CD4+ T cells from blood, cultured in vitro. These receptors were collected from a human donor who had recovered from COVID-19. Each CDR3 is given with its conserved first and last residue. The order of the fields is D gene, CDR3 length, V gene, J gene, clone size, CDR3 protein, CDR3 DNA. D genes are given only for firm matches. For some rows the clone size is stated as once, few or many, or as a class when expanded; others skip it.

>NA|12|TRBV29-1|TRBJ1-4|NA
CSGATTNEKLFF
TGCAGCGGGGCGACAACTAATGAAAAACTGTTTTTT
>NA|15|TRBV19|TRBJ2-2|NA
CASISIEDPTGELFF
TGTGCCAGTATTTCGATCGAGGACCCCACCGGGGAGCTGTTTTTT
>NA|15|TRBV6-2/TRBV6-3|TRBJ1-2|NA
CASSTIRDPANGYTF
TGTGCCAGCAGCACCATCCGGGATCCAGCCAATGGCTACACCTTC
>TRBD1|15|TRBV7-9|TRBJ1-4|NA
CASSLAGTGSEKLFF
TGTGCCAGCAGCTTAGCGGGGACAGGTAGTGAAAAACTGTTTTTT
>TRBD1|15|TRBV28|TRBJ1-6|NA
CASTSRGTVNSPLHF
TGTGCCAGCACCTCAAGAGGGACAGTTAATTCACCCCTCCACTTT
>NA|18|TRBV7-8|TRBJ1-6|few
CASSSREGFAFDNSPLHF
TGTGCCAGCAGCTCTAGGGAGGGGTTCGCATTTGATAATTCACCCCTCCACTTT
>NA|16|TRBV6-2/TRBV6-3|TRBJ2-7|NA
CASSYAGTKLDYEQYF
TGTGCCAGCAGTTACGCGGGGACGAAACTAGATTACGAGCAGTACTTC
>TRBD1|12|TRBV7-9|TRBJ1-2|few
CASSPQGDGYTF
TGTGCCAGCAGCCCCCAGGGGGATGGCTACACCTTC
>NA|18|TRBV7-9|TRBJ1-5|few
CASSLVSGTRAIYQPQHF
TGTGCCAGCAGCTTAGTTTCGGGGACCCGGGCAATCTACCAGCCCCAGCATTTT
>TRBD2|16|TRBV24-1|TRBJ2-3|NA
CATRPSGRLETDTQYF
TGTGCCACCAGGCCTAGCGGAAGACTAGAGACAGATACGCAGTATTTT
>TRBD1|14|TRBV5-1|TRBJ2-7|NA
CASSGYRGAEEQYF
TGCGCCAGCAGCGGCTACAGGGGGGCAGAGGAGCAGTACTTC
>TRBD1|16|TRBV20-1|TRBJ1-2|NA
CSARALTGTGNYGYTF
TGCAGTGCTAGAGCCTTGACCGGGACAGGGAACTATGGCTACACCTTC
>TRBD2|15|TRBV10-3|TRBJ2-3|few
CAISAGLADTDTQYF
TGTGCCATCAGTGCCGGACTAGCGGACACAGATACGCAGTATTTT
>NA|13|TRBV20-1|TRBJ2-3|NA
CSADWDLLDTQYF
TGCAGTGCTGATTGGGACTTGTTAGATACGCAGTATTTT
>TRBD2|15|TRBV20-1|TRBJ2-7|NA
CSAADSGRTSYEQYF
TGCAGTGCTGCAGATAGCGGGAGGACTTCCTACGAGCAGTACTTC
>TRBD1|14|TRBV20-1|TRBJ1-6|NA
CSARSGQGVSPLHF
TGCAGTGCTAGATCGGGACAGGGGGTCTCACCCCTCCACTTT
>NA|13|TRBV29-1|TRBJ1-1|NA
CSVEVGLNTEAFF
TGCAGCGTTGAAGTAGGCCTGAACACTGAAGCTTTCTTT
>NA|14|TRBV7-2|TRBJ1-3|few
CASSPGASGNTIYF
TGTGCCAGCAGCCCCGGGGCATCTGGAAACACCATATATTTT
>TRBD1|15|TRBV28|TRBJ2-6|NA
CASSLTGAGANVLTF
TGTGCCAGCAGCCTAACAGGGGCTGGGGCCAACGTCCTGACTTTC
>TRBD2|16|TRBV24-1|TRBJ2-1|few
CATSDPSGSSYNEQFF
TGTGCCACCAGTGATCCCAGCGGGAGCTCCTACAATGAGCAGTTCTTC
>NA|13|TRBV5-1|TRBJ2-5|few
CASSPGPQETQYF
TGCGCCAGCAGCCCAGGACCTCAAGAGACCCAGTACTTC
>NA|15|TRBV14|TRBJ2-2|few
CASSQGGRDTGELFF
TGTGCCAGCAGCCAAGGTGGGAGAGACACCGGGGAGCTGTTTTTT
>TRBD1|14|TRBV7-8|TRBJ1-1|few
CASSYRDSNTEAFF
TGTGCCAGCAGCTACCGGGACAGTAACACTGAAGCTTTCTTT
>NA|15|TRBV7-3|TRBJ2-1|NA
CASSLSGLVNNEQFF
TGTGCCAGCAGCTTATCCGGGTTGGTAAACAATGAGCAGTTCTTC
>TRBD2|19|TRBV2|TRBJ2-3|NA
CASRIRKGTSGTTTDTQYF
TGTGCCAGCAGAATAAGAAAAGGGACTAGCGGGACAACCACAGATACGCAGTATTTT
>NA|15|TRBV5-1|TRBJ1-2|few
CASSHIYTGSGGYTF
TGCGCCAGCAGCCATATTTATACAGGGTCCGGGGGCTACACCTTC
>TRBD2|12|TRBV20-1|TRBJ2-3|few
CSGLADTDTQYF
TGCAGTGGTCTAGCGGACACAGATACGCAGTATTTT
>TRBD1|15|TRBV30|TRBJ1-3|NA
CAWRVTDRAGNTIYF
TGTGCCTGGAGGGTAACTGACAGGGCTGGAAACACCATATATTTT
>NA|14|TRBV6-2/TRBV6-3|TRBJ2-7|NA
CASKGRSVSYEQYF
TGTGCCAGCAAGGGGCGGAGCGTCTCCTACGAGCAGTACTTC
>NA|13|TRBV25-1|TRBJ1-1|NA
CASSAGLSLEAFF
TGTGCCAGCAGTGCGGGGCTTTCCCTTGAGGCTTTCTTT
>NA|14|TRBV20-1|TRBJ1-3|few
CSASTELSGNTIYF
TGCAGTGCTAGCACAGAACTCTCTGGAAACACCATATATTTT
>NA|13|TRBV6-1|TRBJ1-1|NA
CASSQQGNTEAFF
TGTGCCAGCAGTCAACAGGGGAACACTGAAGCTTTCTTT
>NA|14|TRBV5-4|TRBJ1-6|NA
CASSSQGLRSPLHF
TGTGCCAGCAGCTCCCAGGGGCTAAGGTCACCCCTCCACTTT
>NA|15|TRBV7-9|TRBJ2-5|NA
CASSLPLSAQETQYF
TGTGCCAGCAGCTTACCCCTGAGCGCACAAGAGACCCAGTACTTC
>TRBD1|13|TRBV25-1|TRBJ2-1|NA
CASTDRVVDEQFF
TGTGCCAGCACGGACAGGGTGGTAGATGAGCAGTTCTTC
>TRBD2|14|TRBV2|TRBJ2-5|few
CASGPTSSGETQYF
TGTGCCAGCGGTCCGACTAGCAGTGGAGAGACCCAGTACTTC
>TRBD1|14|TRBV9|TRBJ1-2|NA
CASGAGTANSGYTF
TGTGCCTCGGGAGCCGGGACAGCGAATTCTGGCTACACCTTC
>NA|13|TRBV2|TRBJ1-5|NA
CARAMGVDQPQHF
TGTGCCAGGGCCATGGGGGTCGATCAGCCCCAGCATTTT
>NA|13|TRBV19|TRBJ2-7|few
CASSISRGYEQYF
TGTGCCAGTAGTATTTCGAGGGGCTACGAGCAGTACTTC
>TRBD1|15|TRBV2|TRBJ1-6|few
CASSIMGQGGSPLHF
TGTGCCAGCAGTATAATGGGACAGGGAGGCTCACCCCTCCACTTT
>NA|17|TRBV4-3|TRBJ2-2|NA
CASSQDIAQNPTGELFF
TGCGCCAGCAGCCAAGATATCGCACAGAATCCCACCGGGGAGCTGTTTTTT
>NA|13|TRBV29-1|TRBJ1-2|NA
CSVGDTRYYGYTF
TGCAGCGTTGGGGACACGCGATACTATGGCTACACCTTC
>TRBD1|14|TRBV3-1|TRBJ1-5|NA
CASRQTGDNQPQHF
TGTGCCAGCAGACAAACAGGGGACAATCAGCCCCAGCATTTT
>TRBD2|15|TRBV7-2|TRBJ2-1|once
CASSLGTSAANEQFF
TGTGCCAGCAGCTTAGGGACTAGCGCCGCCAATGAGCAGTTCTTC
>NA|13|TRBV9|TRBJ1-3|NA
CASSGQARDTIYF
TGTGCCAGCAGCGGACAGGCCCGGGACACCATATATTTT
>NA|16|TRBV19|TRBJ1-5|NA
CASSRDGAYSNQPQHF
TGTGCCAGTAGCCGGGACGGAGCTTATAGCAATCAGCCCCAGCATTTT
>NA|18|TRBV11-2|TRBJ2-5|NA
CASSLDRGRRTIKETQYF
TGTGCCAGCAGCTTAGACAGAGGGAGAAGAACTATTAAAGAGACCCAGTACTTC